Listed here are 24 T cell receptor beta chains from one sample, sequenced in a study of tissue T cells after allogeneic stem cell transplantation. TCRdb keeps only in-frame clones here, not all; method: immunoSEQ multiplex PCR. The data show about 43,000 clones, over 85% seen once. This sample comprised blood, obtained before transplantation. The receptors derive from a woman aged 40-69 years who later had graft-versus-host disease after an allogeneic stem cell transplant.

The chain combines TRBV5-1 with TRBJ1-3; no firm D call. The CDR3 loop spans 15 amino acids. Trimming removed 1 base at V and 4 bases at J, with 12 bases between. Germline CDR1 is SGHRS and CDR2 is YFSETQ. The CDR3 sequence is CASSLSGSEGNTIYF. The CDR3 DNA reads TGCGCCAGCAGCTTGTCCGGGTCGGAGGGAAACACCATATATTTT.

This clone was observed once. The chain has TRBV30 and TRBJ1-5, with D perhaps TRBD1 (5 bases). Germline V gene lookup returns CDR1 GTSNPN and CDR2 SVGIG (reference sequence). The V and J ends lost 1 base and 6 bases respectively, with 10 bases between them. The CDR3 spans 13 residues. In DNA form, the CDR3 reads TGTGCCTGGAGTGGAGGGGAGGGTCAGCCCCAGCATTTT. Residues: CAWSGGEGQPQHF.

J is TRBJ2-1 and V is TRBV19, with D perhaps given as TRBD1 or TRBD2 (6 bases each). The CDR3 is made up of 14 amino acids. V lost 2 bases, J lost 7 bases, and 12 bases lay in between. Looked up from germline, CDR1 is LNHDA and CDR2 is SQIVND (reference sequence). The CDR3 reads CASSISEGGNEQFF. The CDR3 DNA reads as TGTGCCAGTAGTATATCGGAAGGGGGGAATGAGCAGTTCTTC.

This sequence joins TRBV30 and TRBJ2-5; unclear D gene. The CDR3 has 11 amino acids. CDR1 is GTSNPN and CDR2 is SVGIG in the germline V gene (reference sequence). Trimming shortened V by 1 base and J by 3 bases, and 3 bases separated the two germline ends. CDR3 sequence (DNA): TGTGCCTGGAGTGCCGAAGAGACCCAGTACTTC. It is translated as CAWSAEETQYF.

The chain is built from TRBV6-5 and TRBJ2-1; the D gene is possibly TRBD2 (6 bases). CDR1 is MNHEY and CDR2 is SVGAGI in the germline V gene. Trimming removed 6 bases from V and 12 bases from J, with 15 bases in between. The CDR3 runs 12 residues. The CDR3 protein is CASRPPGDWQFF. Here the CDR3 DNA reads TGTGCCAGCAGGCCGCCGGGGGACTGGCAGTTCTTC.

The chain joins TRBV5-1 to TRBJ1-2; the D gene is possibly TRBD1 (6 bases). The V end was cut by 3 bases, the J end by 6 bases, with 15 bases between. The CDR3 totals 14 residues. Germline V gives CDR1 SGHRS, CDR2 YFSETQ. The CDR3 is CASSSQLQGNGYTF. CDR3 bases: TGCGCCAGCAGCTCGCAACTACAGGGAAATGGCTACACCTTC.

For the CDR3, the DNA is TGTGCCAGCAGCCCTGGGAGGGTCCTAAATGAAAAACTGTTTTTT. Protein sequence: CASSPGRVLNEKLFF. This rearrangement joins TRBV11-2 to TRBJ1-4; D is unclear. The CDR3 runs to 15 residues. V lost 5 bases, J lost 5 bases, and 15 bases lay in between. CDR1 and CDR2 (germline): SGHAT, FQNNGV.

The V and J genes are TRBV4-2 and TRBJ2-3; the D is unclear. The CDR3 sequence is 15 residues long. The V and J ends lost 3 bases and 0 bases respectively, with 10 bases between them. Germline assignment: CDR1 LGHNA and CDR2 YNFKEQ. The CDR3 region has the DNA TGTGCCAGCAGCCATCAGGAACGGAGCACAGATACGCAGTATTTT. Translating it yields CASSHQERSTDTQYF.

The sample holds one count of this clone. V is TRBV10-3 and J is TRBJ2-7, with D tentatively TRBD1 or TRBD2 (5 bases each). The CDR3 sequence is 15 residues long. CDR1 is ENHRY and CDR2 is SYGVKD in the germline V gene. V lost 4 bases and J 0 bases, leaving 13 bases between the germline ends. The CDR3 protein is CAISVSGTDSYEQYF. The CDR3 nucleotides read TGTGCCATCAGTGTATCCGGGACGGACTCCTACGAGCAGTACTTC.

The V call is TRBV4-1, the J call TRBJ1-1; D call uncertain. Trimming removed 2 bases at V and 1 base at J, with 8 bases between. This CDR3 region has 14 residues. Germline V lookup: CDR1 MGHRA, CDR2 YSYEKL. CDR3 in DNA: TGCGCCAGCAGCCAAAATCAGGCGAACACTGAAGCTTTCTTT. Translated, it gives CASSQNQANTEAFF.

This clone was detected only once. The chain employs TRBV3-1 (or the pseudogene TRBV3-2) and TRBJ2-1, with D perhaps matching TRBD2 (6 bases). Trimming took off 5 bases at V and 6 bases at J, with 11 bases between the two ends. This CDR3 contains 13 residues. The germline CDR1 and CDR2 sequences are LGHDT and YNNKEL (reference sequence). CDR3 bases: TGTGCCAGCAGCTATCTAGCGCCCAATGAGCAGTTCTTC. Amino acids: CASSYLAPNEQFF.

The gene calls are TRBV19 and TRBJ2-7; D is possibly TRBD1 (6 bases). Trimming shortened V by 5 bases and J by 3 bases, and 17 bases separated the two germline ends. The length of the CDR3 is 15 residues. Germline loops: CDR1 LNHDA, CDR2 SQIVND (reference sequence). DNA of the CDR3: TGTGCCAGTAGTCCACAGGGCCTCCTGGACTACGAGCAGTACTTC. This codes for CASSPQGLLDYEQYF.

The chain employs TRBV3-1 (or the pseudogene TRBV3-2) and TRBJ2-7; TRBD1 might be the D (6 bases). Germline V gene data show CDR1 as LGHDT and CDR2 as YNNKEL (reference sequence). Trimming left V 4 bases short and J 7 bases short, with 20 bases between. The CDR3 contains 15 residues. In DNA form, the CDR3 reads TGTGCCAGCAGCCTTGGGGGCAGGGGAAGTGGAGAGCAGTACTTC. It codes for CASSLGGRGSGEQYF.

The genes are TRBV7-9 and TRBJ2-1; 11 bases are a match to TRBD2. The length of the CDR3 is 16 residues. The germline CDR1 and CDR2 sequences are SEHNR and FQNEAQ (reference sequence). V was pared by 5 bases and J by 7 bases, with 10 bases of the junction left unmatched. Here the CDR3 reads CASSPVQGLAENEQFF. CDR3 in DNA: TGTGCCAGCAGCCCGGTCCAGGGACTAGCGGAGAATGAGCAGTTCTTC.

The V gene is TRBV15, the J gene TRBJ1-6; TRBD1 might be the D (5 bases). The germline V gene encodes CDR1 LNHNV and CDR2 YYDKDF (reference sequence). CDR3 length: 16 amino acids. With 2 bases removed from V and 10 bases from J, the gap between germline ends came to 18 bases. Here the CDR3 reads CATSRSPIGEFSPLHF. CDR3 in DNA: TGTGCCACCAGCAGATCCCCGATAGGGGAGTTCTCACCCCTCCACTTT.

This sequence joins TRBV5-4 and TRBJ2-7, with D unclear. The germline V and J ends were trimmed by 4 bases and 4 bases, with 12 bases remaining between them. CDR1 is SGHNT, CDR2 YYREEE, per germline (reference sequence). The CDR3 spans 13 residues. DNA for the CDR3: TGTGCCAGCAGCCCCCTGGGCGAGTACGAGCAGTACTTC. Its protein is CASSPLGEYEQYF.

The CDR3 reads CASSYSAWAQPQHF. CDR3 coding DNA: TGTGCCAGCAGTTACTCGGCGTGGGCTCAGCCCCAGCATTTT. The gene calls are TRBV6-2 or TRBV6-3 and TRBJ1-5; D remains ambiguous. Germline lookup yields CDR1 MNHEY and CDR2 SVGEGT. The CDR3 runs 14 residues. V gave up 0 bases and J gave up 6 bases, with 9 bases separating them.

The chain employs TRBV19 and TRBJ2-1; 8 positions match TRBD2. V shed 3 bases and J 3 bases; nucleotides not matched to a gene: 4. The germline V gene encodes CDR1 LNHDA and CDR2 SQIVND (reference sequence). The CDR3 runs to 15 residues. CDR3 region: CASSIGLAGYNEQFF. For the CDR3, the DNA is TGTGCCAGTAGTATTGGCCTAGCGGGCTACAATGAGCAGTTCTTC. Using reference TRBV19 and TRBJ2-1 for the parts outside the CDR3, the full variable domain is DGGITQSPKYLFRKEGQNVTLSCEQNLNHDAMYWYRQDPGQGLRLIYYSQIVNDFQKGDIAEGYSVSREKKESFPLTVTSAQKNPTAFYLCASSIGLAGYNEQFFGPGTRLTVL.

J is TRBJ1-6 and V is TRBV2; tentatively, D is TRBD1 (6 bases). Trimming took off 7 bases at V and 7 bases at J, with 14 bases between the two ends. Germline V gene data show CDR1 as SNHLY and CDR2 as FYNNEI. CDR3 length equals 14 residues. CDR3 region: CASNLRQANSPLHF. CDR3 nucleotides: TGTGCCAGCAACCTAAGACAGGCGAATTCACCCCTCCACTTT.

V is TRBV30 and J is TRBJ1-1; D gene ambiguous. This CDR3 spans 12 amino acids. Deletions cut 0 bases from V and 7 bases from J, with 9 bases between. CDR1 and CDR2 (germline): GTSNPN, SVGIG (reference sequence). CDR3 sequence: CAWSVGVGEAFF. The CDR3 nucleotides are TGTGCCTGGAGTGTCGGAGTCGGTGAAGCTTTCTTT.

V and J are TRBV3-1 (or the pseudogene TRBV3-2) and TRBJ2-7; 9 bases are a match to TRBD1. After removal of 11 bases from V and 4 bases from J, the junction contained 9 bases not matched to a gene. Germline CDR1 is LGHDT and CDR2 is YNNKEL (reference sequence). CDR3 length: 13 amino acids. The chain's CDR3 is CAAQGQGSYEQYF. The CDR3, as DNA: TGTGCCGCACAGGGACAGGGATCGTACGAGCAGTACTTC.

The rearrangement links TRBV19 to TRBJ1-5; D unresolved. Germline CDR1 LNHDA, CDR2 SQIVND (reference sequence). V was pared by 4 bases and J by 3 bases, with 7 bases between. The CDR3 length is 13 residues. As DNA, the CDR3 is TGTGCCAGTAGTAGTAGGAACAATCAGCCCCAGCATTTT. This gives the protein CASSSRNNQPQHF.

V gene TRBV5-1 combines with J gene TRBJ2-1; 9 nucleotides align to TRBD2. Germline assignment: CDR1 SGHRS and CDR2 YFSETQ. J was trimmed by 6 bases and V by 2 bases; bases with no gene match: 6. This CDR3 region has 15 residues. CDR3 bases: TGCGCCAGCAGCTTCGGGACTAGCAGGATCAATGAGCAGTTCTTC. Translated, it gives CASSFGTSRINEQFF.

V gene TRBV6-5 combines with J gene TRBJ1-5; TRBD1 matches at 8 bases. CDR1 MNHEY and CDR2 SVGAGI come from the germline V gene. CDR3 length: 16 residues. Germline trimming cut 4 bases from V and 0 bases from J; bases unmatched to any gene: 5. The CDR3 spells CASSSIQGGSNQPQHF. DNA for the CDR3: TGTGCCAGCAGTTCCATACAGGGGGGTAGCAATCAGCCCCAGCATTTT.